A single sample gave rise to the 30 T cell receptor beta chains below, sequenced in a study of siplizumab effects on memory and regulatory T cells. Their target antigens are unknown. The data were produced by immunoSEQ multiplex PCR, yet TCRdb's version contains in-frame clones alone and is incomplete. The sample lists 7,700 or so clones, around a third occurring once. Coculture of the mixed lymphocyte reaction cells took place at 37 degrees C and lasted around six days. Sequencing input: CFSE-low (dividing) CD8+ T cells sorted from an allogeneic mixed lymphocyte reaction. Every receptor here comes from a human donor in good health; the cells came from an allogeneic mixed lymphocyte reaction.

This clone was seen a single time. The rearrangement uses TRBV7-4 and TRBJ2-5, with 9 bases matching TRBD2. TRBJ2-7 explains the end of the DNA better; the J call may be wrong. CDR1 is SGHVT, CDR2 SQSDAQ, per germline. The CDR3 loop spans 14 amino acids. The DNA of the CDR3 is TGTGCCAGCAGCTTAGAGGCGGGAGGGTACGAGCAGTACTTC. As protein: CASSLEAGGYEQYF.

V and J are TRBV5-4 and TRBJ1-2; D is ambiguous. This CDR3 is 11 amino acids long. Germline CDR1 is SGHNT and CDR2 is YYREEE (reference sequence). V was cut by 8 bases and J by 8 bases, with 13 bases left in between. The DNA of the CDR3 is TGTGCCAGTGGGGTCGGCGACGGCTACACCTTC. It encodes CASGVGDGYTF.

As concerns this clone: Its ends do not fully match the called genes, so a read error is possible. The J gene is TRBJ2-7, the V gene TRBV13, with 7 bases identical to TRBD2. This CDR3 spans 15 amino acids. Germline V gives CDR1 PRHDT, CDR2 FYEKMQ (reference sequence). In DNA form, the CDR3 reads TGCGCCAGCAGCCAAGTTCTGGGCGGGAGCTACGAGCAGTACTTC. Translating it yields CASSQVLGGSYEQYF.

This clone qualifies as medium-sized. V gene TRBV29-1 combines with J gene TRBJ2-7, with 8 bases fitting TRBD1. V was pared by 6 bases and J by 3 bases, with 7 bases of the junction left unmatched. Germline V gene lookup returns CDR1 SQVTM and CDR2 ANQGSEA. The CDR3 is 13 amino acids. The CDR3 loop reads CSVLGTGIYEQYF. The CDR3 DNA reads TGCAGCGTGCTTGGGACAGGAATCTACGAGCAGTACTTC.

This clone was detected a few times. As DNA, the CDR3 is TGTGCCAGCAGTTTCCAGGGCGATGGCTACACCTTC. Protein product: CASSFQGDGYTF. The V gene is TRBV27, the J gene TRBJ1-2; a weak D match, TRBD1 (5 bases). From germline, CDR1 is MNHEY and CDR2 SMNVEV (reference sequence). V dropped 3 bases and J dropped 6 bases, with 8 bases sitting between them. The CDR3 has 12 amino acids.

The rearrangement links TRBV5-4 to TRBJ1-5, with D unresolved. The germline V gene encodes CDR1 SGHNT and CDR2 YYREEE (reference sequence). This CDR3 has 13 amino acids. V was shortened by 0 bases and J by 4 bases, with 5 bases between the two germline ends. The CDR3, as DNA: TGTGCCAGCAGCTTGGGACCGAATCAGCCCCAGCATTTT. It is translated as CASSLGPNQPQHF. Full variable domain (outside the CDR3, taken from reference TRBV5-4 and TRBJ1-5): ETGVTQSPTHLIKTRGQQVTLRCSSQSGHNTVSWYQQALGQGPQFIFQYYREEENGRGNFPPRFSGLQFPNYSSELNVNALELDDSALYLCASSLGPNQPQHFGDGTRLSIL.

The chain is built from TRBV19 and TRBJ2-7; TRBD1 might be the D (6 bases). CDR1 is LNHDA and CDR2 is SQIVND in the germline V gene (reference sequence). V was trimmed by 5 bases and J by 3 bases, leaving 14 bases between them. CDR3 length: 14 residues. The CDR3 bases are TGTGCCAGTAGTCCAGGGGCAGGGAACTACGAGCAGTACTTC. This sequence encodes CASSPGAGNYEQYF.

This clone was picked up a small number of times. This chain joins TRBV19 and TRBJ1-2; D is unclear. V gave up 5 bases and J gave up 3 bases, with 13 bases separating them. The CDR3 extends over 14 amino acids. Germline V gene lookup returns CDR1 LNHDA and CDR2 SQIVND (reference sequence). The CDR3 sequence is CASSLGKGDYGYTF. Here the CDR3 DNA reads TGTGCCAGTAGTCTAGGGAAAGGCGACTATGGCTACACCTTC.

This clone was seen a handful of times. V usage is TRBV4-2 and J usage is TRBJ1-4; no definite D call. Germline CDR1 reads LGHNA; CDR2 reads YNFKEQ. V lost 0 bases to trimming and J lost 8 bases, with 13 bases between them. CDR3 length: 15 residues. CDR3: CASSQEVRVGEKLFF. The DNA for the CDR3 is TGTGCCAGCAGCCAAGAGGTGAGGGTCGGGGAAAAACTGTTTTTT.

This clone was seen a single time. The chain links TRBV2 to TRBJ2-1, with TRBD1 identical over 11 bases. Germline V gene sequence: CDR1 SNHLY, CDR2 FYNNEI. This CDR3 contains 15 residues. J was trimmed by 7 bases and V by 6 bases; bases with no gene match: 8. CDR3 sequence: CASSFGQGAGNEQFF. Here the CDR3 DNA reads TGTGCCAGCAGCTTCGGACAGGGGGCGGGAAATGAGCAGTTCTTC.

This clone is medium-sized in the sample. The chain recombines TRBV19 with TRBJ2-7; D not resolved. Germline loops: CDR1 LNHDA, CDR2 SQIVND (reference sequence). V was shortened by 9 bases and J by 1 base, with 16 bases between the two germline ends. This CDR3 has 14 amino acids. The CDR3 reads CASSDGSLSYEQYF. The CDR3 nucleotides are TGTGCCAGCTCGGACGGATCTTTATCCTACGAGCAGTACTTC.

The chain recombines TRBV30 with TRBJ2-5; D possibly corresponds to TRBD2 (5 bases). Germline lookup yields CDR1 GTSNPN and CDR2 SVGIG (reference sequence). V dropped 1 base and J dropped 7 bases, with 10 bases sitting between them. The CDR3 sequence is 12 residues long. The CDR3 reads CAWSAVGRTQYF. Here the CDR3 DNA reads TGTGCCTGGAGTGCTGTTGGGAGGACCCAGTACTTC.

The V and J genes are TRBV7-3 and TRBJ2-2, with D unresolved. Germline V gene lookup returns CDR1 SGHTA and CDR2 FQGTGA. The CDR3 runs to 12 residues. The V gene lost 5 bases and the J gene lost 3 bases, with 4 bases spanning the gap. CDR3 DNA: TGTGCCAGCAGCCCCCACACCGGGGAGCTGTTTTTT. It yields the protein CASSPHTGELFF.

The chain carries TRBV5-4 and TRBJ2-3, with TRBD2 matching 8 bases. Trimming took 9 bases from V and 2 from J; bases not matched to a gene: 11. CDR1 and CDR2 (germline): SGHNT, YYREEE (reference sequence). The CDR3 has 15 amino acids. CDR3 in DNA: TGTGCCACTTTACGAGCGGGAGAGTTCACAGATACGCAGTATTTT. Translating gives CATLRAGEFTDTQYF.

This clone was seen more than once but under ten times. The V gene is TRBV10-1, the J gene TRBJ2-1, with 10 bases aligning to TRBD2. Germline V gene lookup returns CDR1 WNHNN and CDR2 SYGVQD (reference sequence). CDR3 length: 14 residues. The V segment lost 0 bases and the J segment 12 bases; nucleotides outside the gene matches: 5. CDR3 protein: CASSESRTSGWQFF. CDR3 sequence (DNA): TGCGCCAGCAGTGAGTCTAGGACTAGCGGTTGGCAGTTCTTC.

The V gene is TRBV7-2, the J gene TRBJ2-7; weak D call: TRBD2 (6 bases). This CDR3 is 14 amino acids long. Deletions cut 6 bases from V and 1 base from J, with 13 bases between. Germline V gives CDR1 SGHTA, CDR2 FQGNSA. CDR3 region: CASSPRDSSYEQYF. The DNA for the CDR3 is TGTGCCAGCAGTCCACGGGACTCTTCCTACGAGCAGTACTTC.

This clone has only a few counts. V gene TRBV7-8 combines with J gene TRBJ2-2; D may be TRBD1 (5 bases). CDR3 size: 13 residues. Trimming took 5 bases from V and 6 from J, leaving 10 bases between them. Per the germline V gene, CDR1 is SGHVS and CDR2 is FQNEAQ. The CDR3 spells CASSEDRAGELFF. CDR3 DNA sequence: TGTGCCAGCAGCGAAGACAGAGCCGGGGAGCTGTTTTTT.

Judged by abundance, this clone is medium-sized. This chain connects TRBV27 to TRBJ2-7; TRBD1 matches at 7 bases. The germline gives CDR1 MNHEY, CDR2 SMNVEV (reference sequence). V dropped 5 bases and J dropped 3; count of bases not matched to a gene: 7. The CDR3 has 14 residues. CDR3 amino acids: CASSNDRVHYEQYF. The CDR3 region has the DNA TGTGCCAGCAGTAATGACAGGGTGCACTACGAGCAGTACTTC.

By frequency in the sample, this clone is medium-sized (0.01 to 0.1%). The chain carries TRBV7-8 and TRBJ2-7; no firm D call. V lost 0 bases, J lost 5 bases, and 5 bases lay in between. There are 12 residues in the CDR3. CDR1 is SGHVS, CDR2 FQNEAQ, per germline. The CDR3 region has the DNA TGTGCCAGCAGCTTAGCGGGCCACGAGCAGTACTTC. It translates to CASSLAGHEQYF.

The genes are TRBV7-9 and TRBJ2-7; the D is unclear. The V gene lost 1 base and the J gene lost 3 bases, with 7 bases spanning the gap. Germline CDR1 is SEHNR and CDR2 is FQNEAQ (reference sequence). The CDR3 spans 13 residues. DNA for the CDR3: TGTGCCAGCAGCTTAGTCGGGCACTACGAGCAGTACTTC. This codes for CASSLVGHYEQYF.

This clone is judged large. The rearrangement links TRBV30 to TRBJ1-1; tentative D call: TRBD1 (6 bases). Trimming shortened V by 8 bases and J by 4 bases, and 17 bases separated the two germline ends. Germline assignment: CDR1 GTSNPN and CDR2 SVGIG (reference sequence). This CDR3 spans 13 amino acids. CDR3 amino acids: CALLPGAGTEAFF. CDR3 nucleotides: TGTGCCCTCCTCCCAGGGGCAGGCACTGAAGCTTTCTTT.

The rearrangement joins TRBV5-1 to TRBJ2-5; 9 bases are a match to TRBD1. With the DNA end fitting TRBJ2-7 better, the J assignment may be wrong. Per germline, CDR1 SGHRS and CDR2 YFSETQ. The CDR3 is 14 amino acids. This chain's CDR3 is CASSFGTGSYEQYF. For the CDR3, the DNA is TGCGCCAGCAGCTTTGGGACAGGGTCCTACGAGCAGTACTTC.

This clone was counted once. This chain uses TRBV27 with TRBJ2-7; maybe TRBD2 (6 bases). The germline V gene encodes CDR1 MNHEY and CDR2 SMNVEV (reference sequence). The CDR3 has 14 amino acids. V was clipped by 3 bases and J by 4 bases, with 13 bases between them. CDR3 in amino acids: CASSLSRDGYEQYF. CDR3 nucleotides: TGTGCCAGCAGTTTGTCGCGGGACGGATACGAGCAGTACTTC.

This clone showed up just once. This chain connects TRBV29-1 to TRBJ2-7; D gene unclear. CDR3 length: 14 amino acids. The ends were cut back, 1 base at V and 2 bases at J, with 12 bases in the middle. Germline CDR1 SQVTM, CDR2 ANQGSEA. CDR3 bases: TGCAGCGTTGAAGGAGACTCGGAAACCTACGAGCAGTACTTC. It specifies CSVEGDSETYEQYF.

The rearrangement joins TRBV4-2 to TRBJ2-7; 9 bases are a match to TRBD1. Trimming at V came to 5 bases and at J to 4 bases, leaving 12 bases not matched to a gene. There are 16 residues in the CDR3. Germline assignment: CDR1 LGHNA and CDR2 YNFKEQ. The CDR3 loop is CASSLEPGQGQYEQYF. The CDR3 DNA reads TGTGCCAGCAGCTTAGAACCGGGACAGGGTCAGTACGAGCAGTACTTC.

The rearrangement uses TRBV7-9 and TRBJ2-7; 11 nucleotides match TRBD2. The germline V gene encodes CDR1 SEHNR and CDR2 FQNEAQ (reference sequence). The CDR3 spans 14 residues. After removal of 5 bases from V and 4 bases from J, the junction contained 4 bases not matched to a gene. CDR3 sequence reads: CASSEIAGGYEQYF. The CDR3 region has the DNA TGTGCCAGCAGCGAAATAGCGGGAGGGTACGAGCAGTACTTC.

The rearrangement links TRBV7-9 to TRBJ1-4; D call uncertain. V lost 0 bases, J lost 5 bases, and 13 bases lay in between. The CDR3 sequence is 16 residues long. In germline, CDR1 is SEHNR, CDR2 FQNEAQ (reference sequence). This CDR3 is CASSLALQVRNEKLFF. In nucleotides, the CDR3 is TGTGCCAGCAGCTTAGCGCTTCAGGTTCGCAATGAAAAACTGTTTTTT.

This chain connects TRBV21-1 to TRBJ2-7; the table's D call, TRBD1, has no DNA check behind it. TRBV21-1 is annotated as a pseudogene. CDR3 length: 15 residues. The CDR3 here is CASSRRGDSSYEQYF. Here the CDR3 DNA reads TGTGCCAGCAGCCGGAGGGGGGACAGCTCCTACGAGCAGTACTTC.

This rearrangement joins TRBV29-1 to TRBJ1-2; TRBD1 matches 10 bases. This CDR3 is 13 amino acids long. V dropped 6 bases and J dropped 3; count of bases not matched to a gene: 4. CDR1 and CDR2 from the germline V gene are SQVTM and ANQGSEA. The CDR3, as DNA: TGCAGCGTGCCCGGGACAGGGGACTATGGCTACACCTTC. The encoded protein is CSVPGTGDYGYTF.

This clone is medium-sized within its sample. The chain is built from TRBV4-1 and TRBJ1-2, with 8 bases aligning to TRBD1. This CDR3 has 17 amino acids. Germline V gives CDR1 MGHRA, CDR2 YSYEKL. The V gene end was trimmed by 0 bases and the J gene end by 4 bases; junction bases not matched to a gene: 10. The CDR3: CASSQDGQGRSAYGYTF. In DNA form, the CDR3 reads TGCGCCAGCAGCCAAGATGGACAGGGCAGATCGGCCTATGGCTACACCTTC.